The table lists the clone carrying this T cell receptor (beta chain) with a count of one. The germline gives CDR1 SGHKS, CDR2 YYEKEE (reference sequence). The CDR3 is 11 residues long. With 4 bases removed from V and 3 bases from J, the gap between germline ends came to 5 bases. The sample originates from a study of cytomegalovirus exposure and HLA in healthy donors. Separate from the approximately 670-subject first cohort, the roughly 120-subject validation cohort was the one that the donors belonged to. Some clones are missing from TCRdb's copy, which holds only in-frame ones; the method was immunoSEQ multiplex PCR. This table holds 98,000 or so clones, over 75% found once.

The source of this sequence is a woman aged 18-35 years in good health and CMV-seronegative. Specimen: PBMCs. This rearrangement joins TRBV5-5 to TRBJ2-7; D ambiguous. This chain's CDR3 is CASSAYYEQYF. For the CDR3, the DNA is TGTGCCAGCAGCGCCTACTACGAGCAGTACTTC.